The present T cell receptor beta chain was sequenced within a study of blood T cell repertoires in COVID-19. Study details: Specimens from acute and convalescent COVID-19 originated in the United States, Italy and Spain. Sources were T cells, B-cell-depleted T cells, or PBMCs; the material itself was cDNA or gDNA.

In the original workflow: Using reference gene primer amplification, nucleated cell counts were estimated. The method was immunoSEQ multiplex PCR; TCRdb's version includes in-frame clones alone and lacks a portion of them. V and J calls and clone size are those listed in that table; D and trimming were worked out from the DNA. The sample lists some 110,000 clones; roughly four fifths were seen once. Germline CDR1 KGHDR, CDR2 SFDVKD. The CDR3 covers 12 residues. V was trimmed by 6 bases and J by 0 bases, leaving 3 bases between them. The sequencing sample was made of peripheral blood. The rearrangement joins TRBV24-1 to TRBJ2-3; D is ambiguous. The clonotype originates from a middle-aged man with acute or convalescent COVID-19. The CDR3 region is CATSRSTDTQYF. CDR3 DNA: TGTGCCACCAGTCGGAGCACAGATACGCAGTATTTT.